Below, 29 T cell receptor beta chains from the same sample are listed, as sequenced in a study of blood T cell repertoires in COVID-19. Profiled with immunoSEQ multiplex PCR; TCRdb holds only in-frame clones, not every one. The sample consists of about 370,000 clones, about 89% of them appearing once. The specimen sequenced was peripheral blood. Source of these receptors: a woman aged 25 to 39 with COVID-19, enrolled during active disease.

The chain joins TRBV13 to TRBJ2-7, with D perhaps TRBD2 (7 bases). The CDR3 totals 16 residues. The germline V gene encodes CDR1 PRHDT and CDR2 FYEKMQ (reference sequence). The ends were cut back, 5 bases at V and 5 bases at J, with 22 bases in the middle. The CDR3 is CASSPSRLGGGHEQYV. The CDR3 bases are TGTGCCAGCAGCCCATCCCGTCTAGGGGGGGGCCACGAGCAGTACGTC.

This clone was detected once. Other DNA sequences from this sample encode an identical CDR3 as well. CDR3 DNA sequence: TGTGCCAGCAGCCAAGTCGCAGGGAACACTGAAGCTTTCTTT. This encodes CASSQVAGNTEAFF. The chain is built from TRBV3-1 (or the pseudogene TRBV3-2) and TRBJ1-1; no firm D call. There are 14 residues in the CDR3. CDR1 LGHDT and CDR2 YNNKEL come from the germline V gene (reference sequence). Trimming removed 1 base at V and 1 base at J, with 7 bases between.

Here the CDR3 DNA reads TGTGCCAGCAGCTTAGGAGGCCGACTAGCGGGGGCCTTGCAAGAGACCCAGTACTTC. This sequence encodes CASSLGGRLAGALQETQYF. This chain joins TRBV7-2 and TRBJ2-5, with 12 positions matching TRBD2. V dropped 1 base and J dropped 2; count of bases not matched to a gene: 11. The CDR3 loop spans 19 amino acids. CDR1 is SGHTA and CDR2 is FQGNSA in the germline V gene.

The chain has TRBV18 and TRBJ2-5, with 7 bases fitting TRBD1. V lost 1 base and J lost 5; bases outside the gene matches: 7. There are 15 residues in the CDR3. CDR1 and CDR2 from the germline V gene are KGHSH and LQKENI. The DNA of the CDR3 is TGTGCCAGCTCACCACAGGGGGCGTTTGGGGAGACCCAGTACTTC. Protein product: CASSPQGAFGETQYF. The full variable domain, completed using reference TRBV18 and TRBJ2-5, is NAGVMQNPRHLVRRRGQEARLRCSPMKGHSHVYWYRQLPEEGLKFMVYLQKENIIDESGMPKERFSAEFPKEGPSILRIQQVVRGDSAAYFCASSPQGAFGETQYFGPGTRLLVL.

The chain joins TRBV5-1 to TRBJ1-3; a possible D gene is TRBD1 (5 bases). The CDR3 runs to 13 residues. V was trimmed by 4 bases and J by 7 bases, leaving 12 bases between them. Per the germline V gene, CDR1 is SGHRS and CDR2 is YFSETQ. In DNA form, the CDR3 reads TGCGCCAGCAGCCCGCCGGAGGGGAACACCATATATTTT. Protein: CASSPPEGNTIYF.

The chain recombines TRBV15 with TRBJ2-2; 11 bases agree with TRBD1. The germline gives CDR1 LNHNV, CDR2 YYDKDF (reference sequence). The CDR3 is 18 amino acids. The V and J ends lost 3 bases and 0 bases, in that order; junction bases with no gene match: 6. The CDR3 sequence: CATSSPLGQGANTGELFF. In DNA, the CDR3 is TGTGCCACCAGCAGCCCACTGGGACAGGGGGCGAACACCGGGGAGCTGTTTTTT. The full variable domain, in which reference TRBV15 and TRBJ2-2 provide the parts outside the CDR3, is DAMVIQNPRYQVTQFGKPVTLSCSQTLNHNVMYWYQQKSSQAPKLLFHYYDKDFNNEADTPDNFQSRRPNTSFCFLDIRSPGLGDTAMYLCATSSPLGQGANTGELFFGEGSRLTVL.

The gene calls are TRBV11-3 and TRBJ2-3; 9 positions match TRBD1. The CDR3 extends over 15 amino acids. V shed 5 bases and J 3 bases; nucleotides not matched to a gene: 6. Germline V gene sequence: CDR1 SGHNT, CDR2 YENEEA. CDR3 DNA sequence: TGTGCCAGCAGCCAACAGGGGGCCGGGACAGATACGCAGTATTTT. Amino acid sequence: CASSQQGAGTDTQYF.

This chain joins TRBV11-2 and TRBJ1-6; a possible D gene is TRBD1 (5 bases). Germline values: CDR1 SGHAT, CDR2 FQNNGV. The CDR3 is made up of 16 amino acids. V lost 1 base and J lost 10, with 17 bases in between. CDR3 sequence (DNA): TGTGCCAGCAGCTTAGGCAGGGCCACAGTTTACTCACCCCTCCACTTT. It specifies CASSLGRATVYSPLHF.

The chain is built from TRBV5-1 and TRBJ1-2, with a possible D match to TRBD1 (6 bases). Germline V gene data show CDR1 as SGHRS and CDR2 as YFSETQ. Trimming removed 2 bases from V and 0 bases from J, with 8 bases in between. This CDR3 has 14 amino acids. The DNA for the CDR3 is TGCGCCAGCAGCTTCCAGGGGTCTAACTATGGCTACACCTTC. Its translation: CASSFQGSNYGYTF.

V and J are TRBV7-2 and TRBJ2-3; a possible D gene is TRBD1 (6 bases). Per the germline V gene, CDR1 is SGHTA and CDR2 is FQGNSA. This CDR3 is built from 14 residues. The V end was cut by 5 bases, the J end by 5 bases, with 14 bases between. CDR3 region: CASSRLQGLDTQYF. As DNA, the CDR3 is TGTGCCAGCAGCCGCTTACAGGGTTTAGATACGCAGTATTTT.

This chain uses TRBV5-1 with TRBJ2-1; TRBD1 aligns across 7 bases. The length of the CDR3 is 16 residues. Per the germline V gene, CDR1 is SGHRS and CDR2 is YFSETQ. With 4 bases clipped from V and 1 base from J, the junction kept 8 bases outside the gene matches. The CDR3 loop reads CASSPTGTASYNEQFF. For the CDR3, the DNA is TGCGCCAGCAGCCCGACGGGGACAGCTTCCTACAATGAGCAGTTCTTC.

This chain connects TRBV7-9 to TRBJ2-3, with D maybe TRBD1 (6 bases). The germline V gene encodes CDR1 SEHNR and CDR2 FQNEAQ (reference sequence). V lost 5 bases and J 4 bases, leaving 16 bases between the germline ends. The CDR3 runs 15 residues. CDR3 sequence reads: CASSLTGRGPDTQYF. The CDR3 region has the DNA TGTGCCAGCAGCCTGACGGGCAGGGGCCCAGATACGCAGTATTTT.

The chain couples TRBV29-1 to TRBJ2-3, with a possible D match to TRBD1 (6 bases). The CDR3 runs to 15 residues. V lost 7 bases and J lost 0, with 17 bases in between. The germline V gene has CDR1 SQVTM and CDR2 ANQGSEA. The CDR3 is CSASLGGSSTDTQYF. CDR3 sequence (DNA): TGCAGCGCCTCCTTAGGGGGTTCTAGCACAGATACGCAGTATTTT.

This clone showed up just a few times. The chain couples TRBV6-6 to TRBJ2-1, with 9 bases lining up with TRBD2. The V segment lost 5 bases and the J segment 12 bases; nucleotides outside the gene matches: 17. CDR3 length equals 16 residues. Germline CDR1 reads MNHNY; CDR2 reads SVGAGI (reference sequence). The DNA of the CDR3 is TGTGCCAGCAGTCCCACGCCGGCTAGCGGGAAGGAGGGGCAGTTCTTC. Translated, it gives CASSPTPASGKEGQFF.

Only a few counts were recorded for this clone. The V call is TRBV5-1, the J call TRBJ1-4; 7 bases are shared with TRBD1. The length of the CDR3 is 15 residues. J lost 5 bases, V lost 2 bases, and 6 bases had no gene match. CDR1 and CDR2 from the germline V gene are SGHRS and YFSETQ. Written as DNA, the CDR3 is TGCGCCAGCAGCTTAGGGACAGAGAGGAATGAAAAACTGTTTTTT. This encodes CASSLGTERNEKLFF.

In its sample, this clone was seen many times. V is TRBV6-6 and J is TRBJ2-1; 15 bases match TRBD2. The CDR3 has 15 amino acids. The junction had 8 bases not matched to a gene; V was cut back by 7 bases and J by 10 bases. CDR1 MNHNY and CDR2 SVGAGI come from the germline V gene (reference sequence). In nucleotides, the CDR3 is TGTGCCAGCACTCCGGACGGGACTAGCGGGAGGGAGCAGTTCTTC. Its translation: CASTPDGTSGREQFF.

This chain uses TRBV28 with TRBJ1-5; the D is unclear. The CDR3 spans 17 residues. Looked up from germline, CDR1 is MDHEN and CDR2 is SYDVKM. V dropped 2 bases and J dropped 1 base, with 15 bases sitting between them. The CDR3 DNA sequence: TGTGCCAGCAGTTTACGTCCGGGGAGGGCGAGCAATCAGCCCCAGCATTTT. This translates into CASSLRPGRASNQPQHF. Full variable domain (missing parts from reference TRBV28 and TRBJ1-5): DVKVTQSSRYLVKRTGEKVFLECVQDMDHENMFWYRQDPGLGLRLIYFSYDVKMKEKGDIPEGYSVSREKKERFSLILESASTNQTSMYLCASSLRPGRASNQPQHFGDGTRLSIL.

The chain uses TRBV5-4 and TRBJ2-1; 8 bases are shared with TRBD1. The V gene end was trimmed by 6 bases and the J gene end by 8 bases; junction bases not matched to a gene: 10. The germline V gene encodes CDR1 SGHNT and CDR2 YYREEE (reference sequence). There are 14 residues in the CDR3. CDR3 in DNA: TGTGCCAGCATCCCCGGACAGGGACGGGATGAGCAGTTCTTC. Amino acids: CASIPGQGRDEQFF.

The rearrangement joins TRBV12-5 to TRBJ2-3; 9 nucleotides agree with TRBD1. The CDR3 sequence is 17 residues long. V trimming: 7 bases; J trimming: 3 bases; junction bases outside the gene matches: 14. The V gene's germline CDR1 is LGHNT and CDR2 FRNRAP. The CDR3 sequence is CASALTAGTGTTDTQYF. Here the CDR3 DNA reads TGTGCTAGTGCCCTTACCGCCGGGACAGGGACGACAGATACGCAGTATTTT. The full variable domain, its missing parts supplied by reference TRBV12-5 and TRBJ2-3, is DARVTQTPRHKVTEMGQEVTMRCQPILGHNTVFWYRQTMMQGLELLAYFRNRAPLDDSGMPKDRFSAEMPDATLATLKIQPSEPRDSAVYFCASALTAGTGTTDTQYFGPGTRLTVL.

The V call is TRBV19, the J call TRBJ2-5; 10 bases are shared with TRBD2. The V gene end was trimmed by 7 bases and the J gene end by 2 bases; junction bases not matched to a gene: 4. Germline V lookup: CDR1 LNHDA, CDR2 SQIVND (reference sequence). The CDR3 spans 14 residues. In nucleotides, the CDR3 is TGTGCCAGTAACATAGCGGGAGGACAAGAGACCCAGTACTTC. Amino acid sequence: CASNIAGGQETQYF. Filled out from reference TRBV19 and TRBJ2-5, the complete variable domain reads DGGITQSPKYLFRKEGQNVTLSCEQNLNHDAMYWYRQDPGQGLRLIYYSQIVNDFQKGDIAEGYSVSREKKESFPLTVTSAQKNPTAFYLCASNIAGGQETQYFGPGTRLLVL.

In its sample, this clone was seen a few times. V is TRBV28 and J is TRBJ1-5; 12 bases align to TRBD1. CDR1 and CDR2 from the germline V gene are MDHEN and SYDVKM. CDR3 length: 14 residues. The V gene end was trimmed by 10 bases and the J gene end by 4 bases; junction bases not matched to a gene: 5. The chain's CDR3 is CAILGQGANQPQHF. The CDR3 nucleotides read TGTGCCATCCTGGGACAGGGGGCGAATCAGCCCCAGCATTTT.

The chain uses TRBV6-2 or TRBV6-3 and TRBJ2-5; no clear D gene. V was pared by 4 bases and J by 5 bases, with 17 bases between. Germline CDR1 reads MNHEY; CDR2 reads SVGEGT. The CDR3 runs 15 residues. CDR3 amino acids: CASSLGLTFSETQYF. In DNA form, the CDR3 reads TGTGCCAGCAGTTTGGGCCTAACCTTTAGTGAGACCCAGTACTTC.

The chain combines TRBV19 with TRBJ1-5; D unclear. V lost 2 bases, J lost 3 bases, and 5 bases lay in between. The CDR3 sequence is 13 residues long. The germline CDR1 and CDR2 sequences are LNHDA and SQIVND (reference sequence). The CDR3 region is CASSIPPNQPQHF. CDR3 DNA: TGTGCCAGTAGTATACCTCCCAATCAGCCCCAGCATTTT. Full variable domain (rest looked up from reference TRBV19 and TRBJ1-5): DGGITQSPKYLFRKEGQNVTLSCEQNLNHDAMYWYRQDPGQGLRLIYYSQIVNDFQKGDIAEGYSVSREKKESFPLTVTSAQKNPTAFYLCASSIPPNQPQHFGDGTRLSIL.

The V and J genes are TRBV5-1 and TRBJ2-3; possible D gene TRBD1, 6 bases. V was pared by 0 bases and J by 4 bases, with 18 bases between. Germline V gene sequence: CDR1 SGHRS, CDR2 YFSETQ. This CDR3 comprises 17 residues. CDR3 amino acids: CASSLARQVVAADTQYF. In nucleotides, the CDR3 is TGCGCCAGCAGCTTGGCCCGACAGGTTGTAGCCGCAGATACGCAGTATTTT. Drawing the rest from reference TRBV5-1 and TRBJ2-3, the complete variable domain is KAGVTQTPRYLIKTRGQQVTLSCSPISGHRSVSWYQQTPGQGLQFLFEYFSETQRNKGNFPGRFSGRQFSNSRSEMNVSTLELGDSALYLCASSLARQVVAADTQYFGPGTRLTVL.

CDR3 bases: TGTGCCACCTCGGACAGGGGGAATGAAAAACTGTTTTTT. Translated, it gives CATSDRGNEKLFF. The rearrangement joins TRBV2 to TRBJ1-4; 10 positions match TRBD1. J lost 5 bases, V lost 10 bases, and 4 bases had no gene match. The CDR3 length is 13 residues. The germline gives CDR1 SNHLY, CDR2 FYNNEI. The variable domain in full, completed from reference TRBV2 and TRBJ1-4, reads EPEVTQTPSHQVTQMGQEVILRCVPISNHLYFYWYRQILGQKVEFLVSFYNNEISEKSEIFDDQFSVERPDGSNFTLKIRSTKLEDSAMYFCATSDRGNEKLFFGSGTQLSVL.

This clone has a single count. The chain has TRBV5-8 and TRBJ2-7, with unresolved D. Per the germline V gene, CDR1 is SGHTS and CDR2 is YDEGEE. V was cut by 0 bases and J by 4 bases, with 11 bases left in between. CDR3 size: 14 residues. CDR3 in DNA: TGTGCCAGCAGCTTGGGTACGGAGTTGTACGAGCAGTACTTC. Protein product: CASSLGTELYEQYF. Full variable domain (outside the CDR3, taken from reference TRBV5-8 and TRBJ2-7): EAGVTQSPTHLIKTRGQQATLRCSPISGHTSVYWYQQALGLGLQFLLWYDEGEERNRGNFPPRFSGRQFPNYSSELNVNALELEDSALYLCASSLGTELYEQYFGPGTRLTVT.

This clone was seen just once. This chain links TRBV5-4 with TRBJ1-2; possible D gene TRBD1, 5 bases. The CDR3 is made up of 15 amino acids. Trimming removed 0 bases from V and 4 bases from J, with 13 bases in between. CDR1 is SGHNT and CDR2 is YYREEE in the germline V gene (reference sequence). For the CDR3, the DNA is TGTGCCAGCAGCTTGGAGGACACCTTCCCCTATGGCTACACCTTC. Encoded protein: CASSLEDTFPYGYTF.

The V gene is TRBV9, the J gene TRBJ2-5, with TRBD1 as a possible D gene (6 bases). This CDR3 is built from 15 residues. Germline V gene sequence: CDR1 SGDLS, CDR2 YYNGEE. V was clipped by 4 bases and J by 5 bases, with 18 bases between them. CDR3 bases: TGTGCCAGCAGCCCTACTTTGAGGGGGTGGGAGACCCAGTACTTC. It codes for CASSPTLRGWETQYF. The whole variable domain, filled in from reference TRBV9 and TRBJ2-5, reads DSGVTQTPKHLITATGQRVTLRCSPRSGDLSVYWYQQSLDQGLQFLIQYYNGEERAKGNILERFSAQQFPDLHSELNLSSLELGDSALYFCASSPTLRGWETQYFGPGTRLLVL.

The rearrangement links TRBV7-9 to TRBJ1-2, with TRBD1 identical over 8 bases. Losses at the gene ends were 5 bases for V and 8 bases for J; bases not matched to a gene: 4. Looked up from germline, CDR1 is SEHNR and CDR2 is FQNEAQ (reference sequence). The CDR3 consists of 12 residues. The CDR3 DNA sequence: TGTGCCAGCAGCCCGGACAGGGAGGGCTACACCTTC. Encoded protein: CASSPDREGYTF. Combining the CDR3 with reference TRBV7-9 and TRBJ1-2 gives the whole variable domain DTGVSQNPRHKITKRGQNVTFRCDPISEHNRLYWYRQTLGQGPEFLTYFQNEAQLEKSRLLSDRFSAERPKGSFSTLEIQRTEQGDSAMYLCASSPDREGYTFGSGTRLTVV.